The next 2 T cell receptor beta chains were all read from a single sample in a study of beta chain features in type 1 diabetes. No cognate antigen is known for these TCRs. The study, taken as a whole, reports: Moderate yet significant TCRB CDR3 shortening was seen in Type 1 diabetes patients in all four CD4+ subsets.

The sequenced template was cDNA made from the entire isolated RNA. The protocol was immunoSEQ multiplex PCR, while the TCRdb copy is restricted to in-frame clones and leaves out a portion. The table shows roughly 150,000 clones, with around 8.6% occurring only once. The sequenced sample consisted of central memory CD4+ T cells from blood. The receptors shown here come from a woman under 30 with type 1 diabetes.

The chain is built from TRBV9 and TRBJ2-1; possible D gene TRBD1, 5 bases. V was clipped by 0 bases and J by 8 bases, with 12 bases between them. Germline-derived CDR1 and CDR2 are SGDLS and YYNGEE. CDR3 size: 14 residues. The CDR3 region has the DNA TGTGCCAGCAGCGTAGATGGGGCCATGTATGAGCAGTTCTTC. Encoded protein: CASSVDGAMYEQFF.

The DNA of the CDR3 is TGTGCCAGCAGCCCTTACGGAGGACAGGTAGGCAATCAGCCCCAGCATTTT. This encodes CASSPYGGQVGNQPQHF. The rearrangement uses TRBV5-6 and TRBJ1-5; 7 positions agree with TRBD1. The CDR3 covers 17 residues. Germline-derived CDR1 and CDR2 are SGHDT and YYEEEE. The V and J ends lost 4 bases and 2 bases, in that order; junction bases with no gene match: 12.